These T cell receptor beta chains were read from a single sample in a study of cytomegalovirus exposure and HLA in healthy donors. Method: immunoSEQ multiplex PCR; TCRdb's copy keeps in-frame clones and lacks some. The profile shows 150,000 to 160,000 clones, about 86% of them singletons. Sequences were obtained from PBMCs. These receptors came from a human donor in good health. Both conserved end residues are part of each CDR3. Each record gives: V gene, D gene, J gene, clone size, CDR3 DNA, CDR3 protein. The D gene is left open where the match is weak. Rows may omit the clone size; those that give it use once, few, many or a size class.

TRBV11-2	.	TRBJ1-6	.	TGTGCCAGCAGCCGGGAGCCAATGAATTCACCCCTCCACTTT	CASSREPMNSPLHF
TRBV5-4	TRBD1	TRBJ2-2	.	TGTGCCAGCAGCAAACCGGACAGGGTCGCACCCGGGGAGCTGTTTTTT	CASSKPDRVAPGELFF
TRBV2	TRBD1	TRBJ1-4	.	TGTGCCAGCAGGCCACAGGGGGCGACTAATGAAAAACTGTTTTTT	CASRPQGATNEKLFF
TRBV9	.	TRBJ2-1	.	TGTGCCAGCAGCCCTTTTTCTCAGGGGCGCTCCTACAATGAGCAGTTCTTC	CASSPFSQGRSYNEQFF
TRBV2	.	TRBJ1-5	.	TGTGCCAGCAGTGCAGGACAGCTAAGCCAGCCCCAGCATTTT	CASSAGQLSQPQHF
TRBV7-9	.	TRBJ1-6	.	TGTGCCAGCAGCACAGGGACGGCAAATAATTCACCCCTCCACTTT	CASSTGTANNSPLHF
TRBV5-4	TRBD1	TRBJ1-1	.	TGTGCCAGCAGCTTACCGCGTCAGGGGGCATTGAACACTGAAGCTTTCTTT	CASSLPRQGALNTEAFF
TRBV29-1	.	TRBJ1-1	.	TGCAGCGTGAGTTACACTGAAGCTTTCTTT	CSVSYTEAFF
TRBV19	TRBD2	TRBJ2-3	once	TGTGCCAGTAGTCTAGCGGGGGGAGATACGCAGTATTTT	CASSLAGGDTQYF
TRBV27	.	TRBJ2-5	.	TGTGCCAGCAGTCCTTCGATTTTGCGGCAAGAGACCCAGTACTTC	CASSPSILRQETQYF
TRBV28	.	TRBJ1-2	few	TGTGCCAGCAGTTTTCGACAGGCCTCAGGCTACACCTTC	CASSFRQASGYTF
TRBV7-8	.	TRBJ2-7	.	TGTGCCAGCAGCCAACCCGGCCAGGGGGGTGGCGAGCAGTACTTC	CASSQPGQGGGEQYF
TRBV7-9	TRBD1	TRBJ1-3	.	TGTGCCAGCAGCCCAAATGACAGGGGAGTAGGAAACACCATATATTTT	CASSPNDRGVGNTIYF